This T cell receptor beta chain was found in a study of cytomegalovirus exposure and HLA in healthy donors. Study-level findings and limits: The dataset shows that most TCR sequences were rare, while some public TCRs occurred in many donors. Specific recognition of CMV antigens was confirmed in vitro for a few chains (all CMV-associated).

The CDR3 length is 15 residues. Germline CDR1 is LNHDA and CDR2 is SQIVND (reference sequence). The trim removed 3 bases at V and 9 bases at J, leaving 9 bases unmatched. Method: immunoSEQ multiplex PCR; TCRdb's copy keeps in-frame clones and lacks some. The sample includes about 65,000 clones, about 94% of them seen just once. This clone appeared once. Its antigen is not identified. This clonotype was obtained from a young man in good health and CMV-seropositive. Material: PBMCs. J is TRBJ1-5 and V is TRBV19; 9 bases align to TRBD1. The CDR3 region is CASSIPRDRDRPQHF. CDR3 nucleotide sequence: TGTGCCAGTAGTATCCCACGGGACAGGGACCGGCCCCAGCATTTT.